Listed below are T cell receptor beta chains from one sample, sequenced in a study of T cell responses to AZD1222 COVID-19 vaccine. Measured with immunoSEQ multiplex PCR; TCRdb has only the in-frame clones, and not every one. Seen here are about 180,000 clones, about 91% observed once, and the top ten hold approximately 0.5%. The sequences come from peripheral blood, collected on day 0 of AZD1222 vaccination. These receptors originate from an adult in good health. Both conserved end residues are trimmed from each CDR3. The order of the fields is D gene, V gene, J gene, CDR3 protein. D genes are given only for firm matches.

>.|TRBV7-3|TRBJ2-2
ASSLTLASTGELF
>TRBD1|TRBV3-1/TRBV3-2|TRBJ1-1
ASSQLLPQGGTEAF
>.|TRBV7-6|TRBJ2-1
ASNPGSFPSNEQF
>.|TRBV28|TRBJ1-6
ASREGLSNSPLH
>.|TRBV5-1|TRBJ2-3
ASSLHAGSTDTQY
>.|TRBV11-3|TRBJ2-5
ASSPRTEETQY
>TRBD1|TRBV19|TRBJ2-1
ASSPEWKGAYNEQF
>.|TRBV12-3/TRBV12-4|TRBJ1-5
ASSLRERQPQH
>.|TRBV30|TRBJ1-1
AWSYGRAGGGDTEAF
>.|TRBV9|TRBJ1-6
ASSVGGNSPLH
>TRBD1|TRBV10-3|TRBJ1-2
AISEEGAQGAGYGYT
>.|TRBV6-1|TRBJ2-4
ASSENNDDIQY
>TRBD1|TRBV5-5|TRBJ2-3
ASSARQGEYTDTQY
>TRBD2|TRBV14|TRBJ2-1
ASSQDVRRPNRRESYNEQF
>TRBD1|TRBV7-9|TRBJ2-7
ASSLDRDRGVEQY
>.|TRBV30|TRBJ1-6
AWSEYRSPYNSPLH
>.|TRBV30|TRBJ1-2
AWNFEGRYGYT
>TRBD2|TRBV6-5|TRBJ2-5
ASSYWGGSVETQY
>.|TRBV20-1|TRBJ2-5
SASGVGGQETQY
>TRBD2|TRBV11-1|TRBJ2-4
ASSLASGGKNIQY
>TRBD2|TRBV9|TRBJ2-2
ASSKGLVFTGELF
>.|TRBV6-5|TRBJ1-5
ASNERKGNQPQH
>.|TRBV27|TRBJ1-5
ASSRAGGYQPQH
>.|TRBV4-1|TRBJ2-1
ASSQEKRSGDEQF
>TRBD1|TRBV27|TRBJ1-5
ASSPTRPLRDRGVNQPQH
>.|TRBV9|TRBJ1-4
ASSVERGPNEKLF
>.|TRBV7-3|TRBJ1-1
ASSLTGAEAF
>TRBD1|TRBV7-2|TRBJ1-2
ASSLAAGGEGYT
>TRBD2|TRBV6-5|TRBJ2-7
ASSRRTSDYEQY
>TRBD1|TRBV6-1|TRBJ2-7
ASSDGARGTAEVYEQY
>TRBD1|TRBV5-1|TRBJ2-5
ASSPLTGSFKTQY
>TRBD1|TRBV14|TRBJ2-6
ASTPTGGNLRSGANVLT
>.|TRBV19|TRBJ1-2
ASSIEPTPGGYT
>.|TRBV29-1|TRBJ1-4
SVSGDEKLF
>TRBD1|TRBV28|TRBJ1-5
ASSYPGQGNQPQH
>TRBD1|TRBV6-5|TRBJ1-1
ASIRDRANTEAF
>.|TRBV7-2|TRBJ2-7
ASSLPSLSEQY
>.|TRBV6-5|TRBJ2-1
ASTGLARGWEF
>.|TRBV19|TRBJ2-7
ASSMWARDEQY
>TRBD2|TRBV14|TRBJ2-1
ASSQDKREGFISSYNEQF
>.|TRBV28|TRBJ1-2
ASIYNHGYT
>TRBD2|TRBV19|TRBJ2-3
ASSQLAATGPDTQY